This record covers a single T cell receptor beta chain. Original processing methods: Quantification of nucleated cells was approximated via reference gene primer amplification. Only in-frame clones appear in the TCRdb table, and some are missing; sequencing was by immunoSEQ multiplex PCR. The V and J calls and clone size are taken from that table; D and trimming were inferred from the DNA. Of over 100,000 clones in the sample, 85% to 90% were seen once. The sample comes from a study of blood T cell repertoires in COVID-19. In the study overall: Sites in the United States, Italy and Spain provided acute and convalescent COVID-19 samples. In each case, the material was cDNA or gDNA derived from T cells, B-cell-depleted T cells, or PBMCs.

This CDR3 is 16 amino acids long. CDR1 is WSHSY, CDR2 SAAADI, per germline. J gave up 10 bases and V 3 bases, and 13 bases lay outside the gene matches. The sequencing input was peripheral blood. The TCR originated in a human donor in a cohort sampled during active COVID-19. V and J are TRBV10-2 and TRBJ2-1; 9 positions match TRBD2. Here the CDR3 DNA reads TGCGCCAGCAGTGACTCGGCTAGCGGGGTCCAATGGGAGCAGTTCTTC. Protein: CASSDSASGVQWEQFF.